The 22 T cell receptor beta chains presented below share a single source sample, sequenced in a study of cytomegalovirus exposure and HLA in healthy donors. Both 60 Vbeta primers and 13 Jbeta primers went into the PCR. The repertoire was sequenced with immunoSEQ multiplex PCR; TCRdb's copy has only in-frame clones and lacks some. Its clone listing holds 50,000 to 70,000 clones. The sample comprised PBMCs. These receptors all stem from a woman in her late teens or twenties in good health and CMV-seronegative.

The rearrangement joins TRBV6-1 to TRBJ2-7, with D perhaps matching TRBD1 (5 bases). Per germline, CDR1 MNHNS and CDR2 SASEGT. The CDR3 covers 12 residues. The V and J ends lost 8 bases and 4 bases respectively, with 12 bases between them. The CDR3 bases are TGTGCCAGCCTACGTGACAGATACGAGCAGTACTTC. It yields the protein CASLRDRYEQYF.

The chain joins TRBV29-1 to TRBJ1-1, with 7 bases lining up with TRBD1. Germline assignment: CDR1 SQVTM and CDR2 ANQGSEA. CDR3 length equals 13 residues. The J segment lost 0 bases and the V segment lost 6 bases, leaving 4 bases of the junction unmatched. The CDR3 nucleotides are TGCAGCGTGGGACAGATTTTGAACACTGAAGCTTTCTTT. Amino acid sequence: CSVGQILNTEAFF.

The chain recombines TRBV5-1 with TRBJ2-7; 7 nucleotides line up with TRBD1. CDR1 and CDR2 (germline): SGHRS, YFSETQ. The CDR3 covers 15 residues. Germline trimming cut 0 bases from V and 2 bases from J; bases unmatched to any gene: 5. The CDR3 loop is CASSLVGGSTYEQYF. The DNA of the CDR3 is TGCGCCAGCAGCTTGGTAGGGGGCTCCACCTACGAGCAGTACTTC.

The chain links TRBV19 to TRBJ2-3, with 8 bases identical to TRBD2. Germline CDR1 is LNHDA and CDR2 is SQIVND (reference sequence). This CDR3 is 16 amino acids long. V lost 2 bases and J lost 5; bases outside the gene matches: 9. CDR3 amino acids: CASSIFGGGREDTQYF. The CDR3 nucleotides read TGTGCCAGTAGTATATTCGGGGGGGGGCGTGAAGATACGCAGTATTTT.

The chain carries TRBV2 and TRBJ1-5; D unclear. Trimming pared 3 bases from V and 3 bases from J, leaving 12 bases between. The CDR3 has 15 amino acids. Germline V gene lookup returns CDR1 SNHLY and CDR2 FYNNEI. CDR3 nucleotides: TGTGCCAGCAGTGAGAGGGCGACCGCCAATCAGCCCCAGCATTTT. Protein sequence: CASSERATANQPQHF.

V gene TRBV9 combines with J gene TRBJ1-3; TRBD1 aligns across 7 bases. The V gene end was trimmed by 4 bases and the J gene end by 2 bases; junction bases not matched to a gene: 6. The CDR3 contains 15 residues. Germline lookup yields CDR1 SGDLS and CDR2 YYNGEE. The CDR3 nucleotides are TGTGCCAGCAGCTCGGAAACAGGGGCTGGAAACACCATATATTTT. Encoded protein: CASSSETGAGNTIYF.

The chain combines TRBV9 with TRBJ1-5; the D is unclear. CDR3 length: 16 amino acids. Trimming pared 0 bases from V and 4 bases from J, leaving 14 bases between. Germline assignment: CDR1 SGDLS and CDR2 YYNGEE. DNA of the CDR3: TGTGCCAGCAGCGTAGGTCCGGAGGGCCGGAATCAGCCCCAGCATTTT. Its protein product is CASSVGPEGRNQPQHF.

For the CDR3, the DNA is TGTGCCAGCAGCTACACGGACGGGGATGAAGCTTTCTTT. As protein: CASSYTDGDEAFF. The rearrangement joins TRBV7-3 to TRBJ1-1; D gene uncertain. The CDR3 spans 13 residues. With 4 bases removed from V and 7 bases from J, the gap between germline ends came to 13 bases. Germline CDR1 SGHTA, CDR2 FQGTGA.

The gene calls are TRBV5-1 and TRBJ2-1, with 13 nucleotides matching TRBD2. The V and J ends lost 4 bases and 0 bases, in that order; junction bases with no gene match: 4. The CDR3 sequence is 17 residues long. CDR1 is SGHRS, CDR2 YFSETQ, per germline. Here the CDR3 DNA reads TGCGCCAGCAGCCCGTGGACTAGCGGGGGCTCCTACAATGAGCAGTTCTTC. Translation gives CASSPWTSGGSYNEQFF. Full variable domain (rest looked up from reference TRBV5-1 and TRBJ2-1): KAGVTQTPRYLIKTRGQQVTLSCSPISGHRSVSWYQQTPGQGLQFLFEYFSETQRNKGNFPGRFSGRQFSNSRSEMNVSTLELGDSALYLCASSPWTSGGSYNEQFFGPGTRLTVL.

This chain uses TRBV4-1 with TRBJ2-7, with a tentative D call TRBD1 (6 bases). Looked up from germline, CDR1 is MGHRA and CDR2 is YSYEKL. With 2 bases removed from V and 1 base from J, the gap between germline ends came to 15 bases. This CDR3 has 16 residues. This CDR3 reads CASSQNGPDSSYEQYF. CDR3 DNA: TGCGCCAGCAGCCAAAATGGACCGGACAGTTCCTACGAGCAGTACTTC.

This chain joins TRBV7-9 and TRBJ1-2; D is ambiguous. Germline CDR1 is SEHNR and CDR2 is FQNEAQ (reference sequence). The CDR3 length is 13 residues. V lost 0 bases and J lost 9, with 11 bases in between. Written as DNA, the CDR3 is TGTGCCAGCAGCTTAGCGCTTAACAACCGCTACACCTTC. Translating it yields CASSLALNNRYTF.

The chain has TRBV2 and TRBJ2-3, with TRBD2 identical over 11 bases. The junction had 6 bases not matched to a gene; V was cut back by 6 bases and J by 1 base. Germline V gene data show CDR1 as SNHLY and CDR2 as FYNNEI. The length of the CDR3 is 16 residues. CDR3 sequence: CASRMRLAGRTDTQYF. In nucleotides, the CDR3 is TGTGCCAGCAGAATGAGACTAGCGGGGCGCACAGATACGCAGTATTTT.

CDR3 residues: CASSVGVGAYGYTF. CDR3 DNA: TGTGCCAGCAGCGTAGGGGTGGGCGCCTATGGCTACACCTTC. The rearrangement links TRBV9 to TRBJ1-2, with D uncertain. CDR3 length equals 14 residues. Looked up from germline, CDR1 is SGDLS and CDR2 is YYNGEE. Deletions cut 0 bases from V and 4 bases from J, with 10 bases between.

The gene calls are TRBV6-5 and TRBJ1-2; D gene uncertain. Between the trimmed V and J ends, which lost 0 bases and 8 bases, there was a span of 16 bases. The CDR3 totals 15 residues. The germline V gene has CDR1 MNHEY and CDR2 SVGAGI. Here the CDR3 reads CASSYSERFMRGYTF. For the CDR3, the DNA is TGTGCCAGCAGTTACTCAGAAAGGTTTATGCGGGGCTACACCTTC.

The genes are TRBV14 and TRBJ1-2; D might be TRBD1 (6 bases). CDR3 size: 13 residues. The germline V gene has CDR1 SGHDN and CDR2 FVKESK. V gave up 0 bases and J gave up 8 bases, with 10 bases separating them. The CDR3, as DNA: TGTGCCAGCAGCCAAGAAACGGGGGGCGGCTACACCTTC. This gives the protein CASSQETGGGYTF.

The DNA for the CDR3 is TGTGCCAGCAGCTTACTAGCGGGGAGGGGTGCAGATACGCAGTATTTT. It translates to CASSLLAGRGADTQYF. The chain joins TRBV7-9 to TRBJ2-3; 9 bases map to TRBD2. CDR3 length equals 16 residues. Germline loops: CDR1 SEHNR, CDR2 FQNEAQ (reference sequence). V trimming: 2 bases; J trimming: 4 bases; junction bases outside the gene matches: 7.

This sequence joins TRBV18 and TRBJ2-5; 7 bases match TRBD1. Trimming took 3 bases from V and 0 from J; bases not matched to a gene: 10. Germline lookup yields CDR1 KGHSH and CDR2 LQKENI. The CDR3 sequence is 17 residues long. The CDR3 sequence is CASSPSPTGLNQETQYF. CDR3 coding DNA: TGTGCCAGCTCACCCTCCCCGACAGGGTTGAACCAAGAGACCCAGTACTTC.

The chain recombines TRBV11-3 with TRBJ2-2; 11 bases are shared with TRBD2. In germline, CDR1 is SGHNT, CDR2 YENEEA. The trim removed 8 bases at V and 4 bases at J, leaving 6 bases unmatched. The CDR3 has 15 amino acids. The CDR3 spells CASVTSGGSTGELFF. The CDR3 DNA sequence: TGTGCCAGCGTAACTAGCGGGGGTTCCACCGGGGAGCTGTTTTTT. Together with reference TRBV11-3 and TRBJ2-2, the CDR3 gives the full variable domain: EAGVVQSPRYKIIEKKQPVAFWCNPISGHNTLYWYLQNLGQGPELLIRYENEEAVDDSQLPKDRFSAERLKGVDSTLKIQPAELGDSAVYLCASVTSGGSTGELFFGEGSRLTVL.

The rearrangement uses TRBV30 and TRBJ1-1, with 11 bases fitting TRBD1. V shed 3 bases and J 6 bases; nucleotides not matched to a gene: 3. Germline CDR1 GTSNPN, CDR2 SVGIG (reference sequence). This CDR3 is 13 amino acids long. This chain's CDR3 is CAWRGQGASEAFF. CDR3 bases: TGTGCCTGGAGAGGACAGGGGGCCTCTGAAGCTTTCTTT.

The chain recombines TRBV30 with TRBJ2-7, with D tentatively TRBD1 (6 bases). Germline V gives CDR1 GTSNPN, CDR2 SVGIG (reference sequence). Trimming stripped 0 bases from V and 2 bases from J, with 14 bases between. The CDR3 extends over 15 amino acids. CDR3 DNA sequence: TGTGCCTGGAGTGTACCCAGGGGCTTCACCTACGAGCAGTACTTC. Translation: CAWSVPRGFTYEQYF. Drawing the rest from reference TRBV30 and TRBJ2-7, the complete variable domain is SQTIHQWPATLVQPVGSPLSLECTVEGTSNPNLYWYRQAAGRGLQLLFYSVGIGQISSEVPQNLSASRPQDRQFILSSKKLLLSDSGFYLCAWSVPRGFTYEQYFGPGTRLTVT.

The chain uses TRBV7-8 and TRBJ1-1; 10 positions match TRBD1. The CDR3 consists of 15 residues. Germline V gene sequence: CDR1 SGHVS, CDR2 FQNEAQ. With V trimmed by 4 bases and J by 4 bases, 6 bases remained unmatched. The CDR3 DNA sequence: TGTGCCAGCAGCTCCACTCGGACAGGGGGCACTGAAGCTTTCTTT. Amino acid sequence: CASSSTRTGGTEAFF.

This chain uses TRBV15 with TRBJ1-1, with 7 bases aligning to TRBD1. The germline V gene encodes CDR1 LNHNV and CDR2 YYDKDF (reference sequence). V dropped 8 bases and J dropped 4; count of bases not matched to a gene: 10. This CDR3 comprises 14 residues. The CDR3 protein is CATRERTGVTEAFF. The CDR3 coding sequence is TGTGCCACCCGCGAAAGAACAGGGGTCACTGAAGCTTTCTTT.